The 27 T cell receptor beta chains below come from one sample, sequenced in a study of shared clonotypes between healthy human individuals. This table comes from immunoSEQ multiplex PCR, and its TCRdb copy is limited to in-frame clones, with some not included. This sample has about 1 million clones; roughly 70% occur once, and the top ten carry approximately 1.5%. Sample: memory CD4+ T cells sorted from blood. Subset reported: CD45RA-negative fraction. These receptors came from a man between 18 and 29 years old in good health.

This clone turned up a few times. The chain combines TRBV4-1 with TRBJ2-3, with no clear D. CDR3 size: 15 residues. Germline CDR1 is MGHRA and CDR2 is YSYEKL. Trimming stripped 0 bases from V and 4 bases from J, with 11 bases between. CDR3 protein: CASSQDTSVADTQYF. DNA for the CDR3: TGCGCCAGCAGCCAAGATACCAGCGTAGCAGATACGCAGTATTTT.

The chain carries TRBV5-1 and TRBJ2-5; D perhaps matches TRBD2 (6 bases). CDR1 and CDR2 (germline): SGHRS, YFSETQ. V was cut by 4 bases and J by 5 bases, with 15 bases left in between. The CDR3 has 14 residues. The CDR3 loop reads CASSMTSTMETQYF. CDR3 bases: TGCGCCAGCAGCATGACTAGTACGATGGAGACCCAGTACTTC.

This clone was found a few times. This chain joins TRBV10-3 and TRBJ1-5; no clear D gene. The germline gives CDR1 ENHRY, CDR2 SYGVKD. The CDR3 totals 13 residues. V was cut by 0 bases and J by 5 bases, with 5 bases left in between. CDR3 residues: CAISESPDQPQHF. The CDR3 nucleotides read TGTGCCATCAGTGAGTCCCCCGATCAGCCCCAGCATTTT.

This rearrangement joins TRBV18 to TRBJ1-1, with TRBD1 matching over 7 bases. V gave up 2 bases and J gave up 0 bases; unmatched junction bases: 3. CDR1 is KGHSH, CDR2 LQKENI, per germline. This CDR3 spans 15 amino acids. CDR3 protein: CASSPGQVMNTEAFF. The DNA of the CDR3 is TGTGCCAGCTCACCAGGACAGGTAATGAACACTGAAGCTTTCTTT.

This chain links TRBV10-3 with TRBJ2-2; D remains ambiguous. Looked up from germline, CDR1 is ENHRY and CDR2 is SYGVKD. Trimming took 3 bases from V and 1 from J, leaving 12 bases between them. The CDR3 contains 16 residues. The DNA for the CDR3 is TGTGCCATCAGTGATCGACACCCGATGAACACCGGGGAGCTGTTTTTT. This translates into CAISDRHPMNTGELFF.

V gene TRBV2 combines with J gene TRBJ2-3; TRBD2 agrees at 9 bases. The trim removed 6 bases at V and 5 bases at J, leaving 12 bases unmatched. Germline CDR1 is SNHLY and CDR2 is FYNNEI. The CDR3 has 16 residues. This chain's CDR3 is CASSAGRGGRGDTQYF. CDR3 DNA sequence: TGTGCCAGCAGCGCGGGGCGGGGGGGCCGTGGAGATACGCAGTATTTT.

This clone was recorded once. The chain has TRBV18 and TRBJ1-1; D might be TRBD1 (5 bases). The CDR3 has 17 residues. The V and J ends lost 1 base and 0 bases respectively, with 15 bases between them. Germline V gene data show CDR1 as KGHSH and CDR2 as LQKENI. This CDR3 reads CASSPQAPGLMNTEAFF. DNA for the CDR3: TGTGCCAGCTCACCACAAGCTCCGGGACTCATGAACACTGAAGCTTTCTTT.

This clone has a count of ten or more. The chain employs TRBV6-1 and TRBJ2-7, with D uncertain. Germline CDR1 MNHNS, CDR2 SASEGT. The CDR3 contains 14 residues. Between the trimmed V and J ends, which lost 2 bases and 6 bases, there was a span of 14 bases. The CDR3 loop is CASSEIQAVGEQYF. DNA of the CDR3: TGTGCCAGCAGTGAAATCCAGGCCGTGGGCGAGCAGTACTTC.

The chain links TRBV4-3 to TRBJ2-6; D is unclear. Trimming shortened V by 1 base and J by 0 bases, and 7 bases separated the two germline ends. CDR1 LGHNA and CDR2 YSLEER come from the germline V gene. CDR3 length: 16 amino acids. CDR3 amino acids: CASSQGVSSGANVLTF. The CDR3 bases are TGCGCCAGCAGCCAAGGGGTGAGCTCTGGGGCCAACGTCCTGACTTTC.

This clone was seen only once. The rearrangement joins TRBV10-1 to TRBJ1-6, with 8 bases matching TRBD1. With V trimmed by 6 bases and J by 0 bases, 10 bases remained unmatched. Germline loops: CDR1 WNHNN, CDR2 SYGVQD (reference sequence). The CDR3 loop spans 18 amino acids. CDR3 in amino acids: CASRGPGQEDSYNSPLHF. CDR3 bases: TGCGCCAGCAGGGGTCCGGGACAGGAGGACTCCTATAATTCACCCCTCCACTTT.

V is TRBV7-9 and J is TRBJ2-7, with unresolved D. The length of the CDR3 is 12 residues. The germline V gene has CDR1 SEHNR and CDR2 FQNEAQ (reference sequence). V was trimmed by 5 bases and J by 6 bases, leaving 11 bases between them. The CDR3 region is CASSHDVGEQYF. Written as DNA, the CDR3 is TGTGCCAGCAGCCATGACGTCGGCGAGCAGTACTTC.

V and J are TRBV5-4 and TRBJ2-7; possibly TRBD1 for D (5 bases). CDR1 and CDR2 from the germline V gene are SGHNT and YYREEE (reference sequence). Trimming shortened V by 0 bases and J by 3 bases, and 13 bases separated the two germline ends. This CDR3 contains 15 residues. The CDR3 DNA reads as TGTGCCAGCAGCTTGGGGGGCAGGGTGGACTACGAGCAGTACTTC. Translating gives CASSLGGRVDYEQYF.

V and J are TRBV7-2 and TRBJ1-6, with D possibly being TRBD1 (6 bases). V was trimmed by 3 bases and J by 7 bases, leaving 13 bases between them. The length of the CDR3 is 15 residues. Per the germline V gene, CDR1 is SGHTA and CDR2 is FQGNSA. The CDR3 DNA is TGTGCCAGCAGCTTCGCAGGGGTCGAAAATTCACCCCTCCACTTT. It encodes CASSFAGVENSPLHF.

This clone was found once. The rearrangement links TRBV7-9 to TRBJ1-3; D not certain. Germline assignment: CDR1 SEHNR and CDR2 FQNEAQ (reference sequence). The V gene lost 1 base and the J gene lost 4 bases, with 11 bases spanning the gap. This CDR3 comprises 15 residues. The CDR3 DNA is TGTGCCAGCAGCTTAGATTCCCTCGCCGGAAACACCATATATTTT. Translating gives CASSLDSLAGNTIYF.

The chain couples TRBV7-8 to TRBJ1-1; no definite D call. This CDR3 contains 13 residues. Germline V gives CDR1 SGHVS, CDR2 FQNEAQ. V shed 3 bases and J shed 8 bases, with 13 bases lying between them. The CDR3 loop reads CASSFSGKEEAFF. The CDR3 bases are TGTGCCAGCAGCTTTTCGGGAAAGGAGGAAGCTTTCTTT.

This clone was detected once. The chain carries TRBV28 and TRBJ1-5; D remains ambiguous. The germline CDR1 and CDR2 sequences are MDHEN and SYDVKM. The length of the CDR3 is 13 residues. With 7 bases removed from V and 4 bases from J, the gap between germline ends came to 11 bases. The CDR3 nucleotides are TGTGCCAGCAAATCAGTTGTTAATCAGCCCCAGCATTTT. It codes for CASKSVVNQPQHF.

The rearrangement uses TRBV5-6 and TRBJ1-5; D not resolved. The CDR3 totals 15 residues. V was cut by 1 base and J by 2 bases, with 10 bases left in between. Germline loops: CDR1 SGHDT, CDR2 YYEEEE. CDR3 amino acids: CASSLFGVGNQPQHF. The CDR3 nucleotides read TGTGCCAGCAGCTTGTTCGGGGTTGGCAATCAGCCCCAGCATTTT.

This CDR3 reads CASSFISGLNEKLFF. DNA for the CDR3: TGTGCCAGCAGCTTCATAAGTGGGTTGAATGAAAAACTGTTTTTT. The J gene is TRBJ1-4, the V gene TRBV7-9; D unresolved. CDR3 length: 15 residues. The V end lost 3 bases, the J end lost 5 bases, and 13 bases lay between the germline ends. Germline-derived CDR1 and CDR2 are SEHNR and FQNEAQ (reference sequence).

V and J are TRBV6-1 and TRBJ1-6, with D possibly TRBD1 on 6 matching bases. V lost 11 bases and J lost 10, with 21 bases in between. The CDR3 spans 14 residues. Germline V gene sequence: CDR1 MNHNS, CDR2 SASEGT. The CDR3 region is CASSVRGDNSPLHF. DNA of the CDR3: TGTGCCTCGAGTGTTAGGGGGGACAACTCACCCCTCCACTTT.

Points on this clone: At the DNA level, this CDR3 is encoded by other sequences in the same sample as well. The J gene is TRBJ1-1, the V gene TRBV11-3; D is possibly TRBD1 (5 bases). Trimming took 3 bases from V and 0 from J, leaving 11 bases between them. The CDR3 is 15 residues long. The germline V gene encodes CDR1 SGHNT and CDR2 YENEEA. CDR3 amino acids: CASSLGQGVNTEAFF. Written as DNA, the CDR3 is TGTGCCAGCAGCTTGGGCCAGGGCGTGAACACTGAAGCTTTCTTT.

As regards this clone: The sample has other DNA sequences that encode this CDR3 too. V is TRBV6-1 and J is TRBJ1-6; TRBD1 matches at 9 bases. Germline values: CDR1 MNHNS, CDR2 SASEGT. The V and J ends lost 7 bases and 6 bases, in that order; junction bases with no gene match: 4. The CDR3 is made up of 14 amino acids. The CDR3 coding sequence is TGTGCCAGCACAGGACAGGGGCGTAATTCACCCCTCCACTTT. Amino acids: CASTGQGRNSPLHF.

This sequence joins TRBV4-1 and TRBJ1-3; TRBD1 agrees at 7 bases. The junction had 6 bases not matched to a gene; V was cut back by 0 bases and J by 4 bases. This CDR3 has 16 residues. Germline assignment: CDR1 MGHRA and CDR2 YSYEKL. CDR3 residues: CASSQETGAAGNTIYF. Written as DNA, the CDR3 is TGCGCCAGCAGCCAAGAAACAGGGGCGGCGGGAAACACCATATATTTT.

V usage is TRBV5-1 and J usage is TRBJ2-5; 7 bases agree with TRBD2. This CDR3 region has 15 residues. Germline assignment: CDR1 SGHRS and CDR2 YFSETQ. The V and J ends lost 5 bases and 2 bases, in that order; junction bases with no gene match: 9. CDR3 nucleotide sequence: TGCGCCAGCAGGTCAGCTAGCGGCTCTCAAGAGACCCAGTACTTC. Translating it yields CASRSASGSQETQYF.

The genes are TRBV7-9 and TRBJ2-3, with D possibly matching TRBD1 (5 bases). This CDR3 spans 14 amino acids. Trimming pared 2 bases from V and 3 bases from J, leaving 9 bases between. The germline CDR1 and CDR2 sequences are SEHNR and FQNEAQ (reference sequence). Here the CDR3 reads CASSLSRATDTQYF. CDR3 nucleotides: TGTGCCAGCAGCTTAAGCAGGGCGACAGATACGCAGTATTTT. Together with reference TRBV7-9 and TRBJ2-3, the CDR3 gives the full variable domain: DTGVSQNPRHKITKRGQNVTFRCDPISEHNRLYWYRQTLGQGPEFLTYFQNEAQLEKSRLLSDRFSAERPKGSFSTLEIQRTEQGDSAMYLCASSLSRATDTQYFGPGTRLTVL.

V usage is TRBV6-6 and J usage is TRBJ2-6, with D possibly TRBD1 on 5 matching bases. The V and J ends lost 6 bases and 0 bases respectively, with 9 bases between them. This CDR3 comprises 15 residues. Germline loops: CDR1 MNHNY, CDR2 SVGAGI (reference sequence). The CDR3 DNA reads as TGTGCCAGCAGGCGCCAGGGCTCTGGGGCCAACGTCCTGACTTTC. The encoded protein is CASRRQGSGANVLTF.

V and J are TRBV5-6 and TRBJ1-2, with TRBD1 matching over 9 bases. The CDR3 totals 15 residues. The germline gives CDR1 SGHDT, CDR2 YYEEEE. V lost 5 bases, J lost 14 bases, and 19 bases stayed unmatched. This chain's CDR3 is CASSSVALPGQGATF. The CDR3, as DNA: TGTGCCAGCAGTTCTGTTGCCCTCCCGGGACAGGGCGCTACCTTC.

In DNA, the CDR3 is TGTGCCAGCAGTCTCGGTGGGGCCACCGGGGAGCTGTTTTTT. Translation gives CASSLGGATGELFF. The J gene is TRBJ2-2, the V gene TRBV7-3; possibly TRBD1 for D (5 bases). Germline V lookup: CDR1 SGHTA, CDR2 FQGTGA. V lost 6 bases, J lost 4 bases, and 12 bases lay in between. The length of the CDR3 is 14 residues.